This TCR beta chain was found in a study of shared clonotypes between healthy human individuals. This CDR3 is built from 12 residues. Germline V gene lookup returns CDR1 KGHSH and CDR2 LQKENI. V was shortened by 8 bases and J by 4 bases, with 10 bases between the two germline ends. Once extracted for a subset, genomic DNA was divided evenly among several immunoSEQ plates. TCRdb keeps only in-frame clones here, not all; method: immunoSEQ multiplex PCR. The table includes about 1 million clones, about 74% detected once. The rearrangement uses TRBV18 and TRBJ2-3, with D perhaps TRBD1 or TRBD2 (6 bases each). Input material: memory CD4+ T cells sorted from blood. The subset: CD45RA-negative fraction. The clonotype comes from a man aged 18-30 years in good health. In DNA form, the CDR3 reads TGTGCCAGCGCAGGGGAGGCAGATACGCAGTATTTT. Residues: CASAGEADTQYF.